This T cell receptor beta chain was recovered during a study of blood T cells in healthy people across ages. CDR3 length: 13 amino acids. Germline V gene lookup returns CDR1 MGHDK and CDR2 SYGVNS. The V segment lost 7 bases and the J segment 8 bases; nucleotides outside the gene matches: 7. Each sample yielded at least 5.5 micrograms of PBMC total RNA. This clonotype was observed at least ten times. Its antigen is as yet unknown. Study findings and constraints: Both higher diversity and more naive CD4+ cells marked long-lived donors when set against aged donors.

Primed by a sample-barcoded 5' primer and a J-beta primer mix, a second PCR proceeded for roughly 7 to 11 cycles. Sequencing yielded, for each sample, at least 3 million paired-end reads carrying CDR3. MiXCR was run by TCRdb on the 5' RACE reads, yielding one entry per CDR3 protein. The sample contains some 900,000 distinct CDR3 sequences, under 35% of which appear only once. The origin of this receptor is a woman of 80 years or more in good health. The chain is built from TRBV25-1 and TRBJ1-4, with 7 bases aligning to TRBD1. Sequencing was done on a sample of blood. The CDR3 nucleotides read TGTGCCAGCAACAGGGGAGGACACGAAAAACTGTTTTTT. Amino acids: CASNRGGHEKLFF. The full variable domain, completed using reference TRBV25-1 and TRBJ1-4, is EADIYQTPRYLVIGTGKKITLECSQTMGHDKMYWYQQDPGMELHLIHYSYGVNSTEKGDLSSESTVSRIRTEHFPLTLESARPSHTSQYLCASNRGGHEKLFFGSGTQLSVL.